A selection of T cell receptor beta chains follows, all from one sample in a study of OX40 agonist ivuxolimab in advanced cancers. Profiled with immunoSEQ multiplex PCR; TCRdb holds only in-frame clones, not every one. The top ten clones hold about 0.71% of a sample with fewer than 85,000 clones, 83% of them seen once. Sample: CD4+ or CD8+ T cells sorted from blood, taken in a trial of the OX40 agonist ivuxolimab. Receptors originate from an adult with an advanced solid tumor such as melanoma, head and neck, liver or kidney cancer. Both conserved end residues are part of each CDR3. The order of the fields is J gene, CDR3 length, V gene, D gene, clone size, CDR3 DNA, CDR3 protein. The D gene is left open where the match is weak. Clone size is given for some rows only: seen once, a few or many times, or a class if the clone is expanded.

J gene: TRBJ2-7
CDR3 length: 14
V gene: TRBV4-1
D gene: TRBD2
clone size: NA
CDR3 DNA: TGCGCCAGCAGCCAAGATAGCGGGAGAAGCGAGCAGTACTTC
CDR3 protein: CASSQDSGRSEQYF

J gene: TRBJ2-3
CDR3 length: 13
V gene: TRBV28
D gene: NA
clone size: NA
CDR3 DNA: TGTGCCGGCCAATCGGGGGCTCTGGATACGCAGTATTTT
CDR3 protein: CAGQSGALDTQYF

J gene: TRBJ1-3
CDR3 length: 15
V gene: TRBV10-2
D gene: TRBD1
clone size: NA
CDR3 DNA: TGCGCCAGCTACCAACAGGGGCTAGGAGGGAACACCATATATTTT
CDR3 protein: CASYQQGLGGNTIYF

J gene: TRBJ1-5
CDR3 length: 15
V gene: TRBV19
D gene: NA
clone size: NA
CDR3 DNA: TGTGCCAGTAGTCCCAAACACAGGGGCAATCAGCCCCAGCATTTT
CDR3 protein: CASSPKHRGNQPQHF

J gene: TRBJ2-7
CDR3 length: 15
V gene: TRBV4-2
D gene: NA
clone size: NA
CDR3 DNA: TGTGCCAGCAGCCAAGAAGAGGGCTCCCCCTACGAGCAGTACTTC
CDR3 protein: CASSQEEGSPYEQYF

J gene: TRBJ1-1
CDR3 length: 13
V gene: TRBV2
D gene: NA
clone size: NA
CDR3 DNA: TGTGCCAGCAGGTGGGAGGGGGTGCCTGAAGCTTTCTTT
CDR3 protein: CASRWEGVPEAFF

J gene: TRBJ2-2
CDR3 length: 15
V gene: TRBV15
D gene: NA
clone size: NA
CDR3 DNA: TGTGCCACCAGCAGAGTGGGGGCGAACACCGGGGAGCTGTTTTTT
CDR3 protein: CATSRVGANTGELFF

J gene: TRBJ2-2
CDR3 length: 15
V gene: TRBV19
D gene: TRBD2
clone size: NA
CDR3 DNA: TGTGCCAGTAGTATCTCGGGGGGGACCACCGGGGAGCTGTTTTTT
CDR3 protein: CASSISGGTTGELFF

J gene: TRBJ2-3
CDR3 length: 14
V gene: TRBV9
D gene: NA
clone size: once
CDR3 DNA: TGTGCCAGCAGCGTAGGGGATAACACAGATACGCAGTATTTT
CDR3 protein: CASSVGDNTDTQYF

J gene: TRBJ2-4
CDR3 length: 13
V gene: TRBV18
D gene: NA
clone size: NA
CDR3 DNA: TGTGCCAGCTCACCAAAGGAAAAAAACATTCAGTACTTC
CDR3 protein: CASSPKEKNIQYF

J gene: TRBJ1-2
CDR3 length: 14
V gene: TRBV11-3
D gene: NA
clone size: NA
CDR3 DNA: TGTGCCAGCAGCTCCCGGAGGGGGGCTGACGGCTACACCTTC
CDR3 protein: CASSSRRGADGYTF

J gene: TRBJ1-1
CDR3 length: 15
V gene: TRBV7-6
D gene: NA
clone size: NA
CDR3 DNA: TGTGCCAGCAGCTCAGCTCGGGGATTGAACACTGAAGCTTTCTTT
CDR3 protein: CASSSARGLNTEAFF

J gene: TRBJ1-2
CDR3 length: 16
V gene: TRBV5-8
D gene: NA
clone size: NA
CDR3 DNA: TGTGCCAGCAGCTTAAGCGGGCAGGGTCATAACTATGGCTACACCTTC
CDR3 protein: CASSLSGQGHNYGYTF

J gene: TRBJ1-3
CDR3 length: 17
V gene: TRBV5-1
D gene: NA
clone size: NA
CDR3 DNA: TGCGCCAGCAGCTTGGAGGCTGTACCCACCTCTGGAAACACCATATATTTT
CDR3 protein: CASSLEAVPTSGNTIYF

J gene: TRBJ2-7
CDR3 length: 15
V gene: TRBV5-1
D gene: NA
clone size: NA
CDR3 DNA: TGCGCCAGCAGCTTGGCCGGTGGAGGGACGAACGAGCAGTACTTC
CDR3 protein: CASSLAGGGTNEQYF

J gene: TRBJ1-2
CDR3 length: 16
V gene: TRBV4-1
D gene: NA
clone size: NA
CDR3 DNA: TGCGCCAGCAGCCAAGTGGGTCGGGAACCTAACTATGGCTACACCTTC
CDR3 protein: CASSQVGREPNYGYTF

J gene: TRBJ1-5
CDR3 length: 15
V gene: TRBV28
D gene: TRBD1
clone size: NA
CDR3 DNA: TGTGCCAGCAACTCTGGACAGGGATGGGATCAGCCCCAGCATTTT
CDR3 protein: CASNSGQGWDQPQHF

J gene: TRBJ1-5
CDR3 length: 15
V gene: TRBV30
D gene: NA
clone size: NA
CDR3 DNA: TGTGCCTGGAGTGTAGGAGCGTCTAGCAATCAGCCCCAGCATTTT
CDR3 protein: CAWSVGASSNQPQHF

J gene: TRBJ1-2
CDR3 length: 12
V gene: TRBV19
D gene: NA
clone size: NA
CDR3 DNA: TGTGCCAGTAGTCCTGGACAGTATGGCTACACCTTC
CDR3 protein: CASSPGQYGYTF

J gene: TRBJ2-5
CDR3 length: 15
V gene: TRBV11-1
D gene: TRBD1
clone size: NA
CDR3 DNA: TGTGCCAGCAGTCTACAGGGGGCGCGAGGGGAGACCCAGTACTTC
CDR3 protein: CASSLQGARGETQYF

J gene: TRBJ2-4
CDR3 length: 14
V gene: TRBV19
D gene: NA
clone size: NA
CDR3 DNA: TGTGCCAGTACCCTAAGGGGGTCCAAAAACATTCAGTACTTC
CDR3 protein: CASTLRGSKNIQYF

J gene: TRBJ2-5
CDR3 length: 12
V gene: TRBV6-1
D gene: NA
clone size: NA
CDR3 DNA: TGTGCCAGCGAGAAAAGGGGGGAGACCCAGTACTTC
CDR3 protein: CASEKRGETQYF

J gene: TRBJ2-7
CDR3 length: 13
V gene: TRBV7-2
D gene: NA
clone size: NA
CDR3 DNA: TGTGCCAGCAGCTTAGTGGCAGGCTACGAGCAGTACTTC
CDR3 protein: CASSLVAGYEQYF

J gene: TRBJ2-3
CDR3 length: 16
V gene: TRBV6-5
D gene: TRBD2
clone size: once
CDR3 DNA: TGTGCCAGCAGTTTCCAGACTAGCGGGAGAATTAATACGCAGTATTTT
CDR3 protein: CASSFQTSGRINTQYF

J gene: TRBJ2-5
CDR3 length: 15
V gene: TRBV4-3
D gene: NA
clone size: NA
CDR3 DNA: TGCGCCAGCAGCCAAGGGGGCAGGCTCTGGGAGACCCAGTACTTC
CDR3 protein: CASSQGGRLWETQYF

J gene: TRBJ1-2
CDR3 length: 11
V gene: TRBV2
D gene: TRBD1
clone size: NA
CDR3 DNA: TGTGCCGCGCCGGGACAGGTTGGCTACACCTTC
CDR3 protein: CAAPGQVGYTF

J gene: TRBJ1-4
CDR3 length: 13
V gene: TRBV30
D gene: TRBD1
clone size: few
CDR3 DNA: TGTGCCTGGAGTCCCGGACAGGGAGGAAAACTGTTTTTT
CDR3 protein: CAWSPGQGGKLFF

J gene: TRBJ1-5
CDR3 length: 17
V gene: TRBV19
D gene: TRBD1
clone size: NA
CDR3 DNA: TGTGCCAGTAGTACCACGGGACAGGGGGCTAGCAATCAGCCCCAGCATTTT
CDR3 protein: CASSTTGQGASNQPQHF

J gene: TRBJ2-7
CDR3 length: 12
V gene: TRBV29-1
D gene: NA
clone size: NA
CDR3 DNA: TGCAGCGTTGAAGGGGTTTCCTACGAGCAGTACTTC
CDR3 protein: CSVEGVSYEQYF

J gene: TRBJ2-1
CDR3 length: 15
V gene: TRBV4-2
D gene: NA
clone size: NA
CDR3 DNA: TGTGCCAGCAGCCAAGATTCAGGGGCCTACAATGAGCAGTTCTTC
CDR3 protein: CASSQDSGAYNEQFF

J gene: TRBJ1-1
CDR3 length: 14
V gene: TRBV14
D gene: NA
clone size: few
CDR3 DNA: TGTGCCAGCAGTCTCCTAGTCATGAACACTGAAGCTTTCTTT
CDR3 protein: CASSLLVMNTEAFF

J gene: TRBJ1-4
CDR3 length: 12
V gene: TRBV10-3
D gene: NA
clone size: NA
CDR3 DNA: TGTGCCATCAGTGAAGGGGGGGGAAAACTGTTTTTT
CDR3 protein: CAISEGGGKLFF

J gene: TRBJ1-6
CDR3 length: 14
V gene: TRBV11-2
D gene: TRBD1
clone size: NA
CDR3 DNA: TGTGCCAGCAGCTTAAAGGGGGCCAGTTCACCCCTCCACTTT
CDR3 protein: CASSLKGASSPLHF

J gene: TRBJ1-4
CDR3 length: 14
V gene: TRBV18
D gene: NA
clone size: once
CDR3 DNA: TGTGCCAGCTCACCTCGTGAGGCAGGGGACAAACTGTTTTTT
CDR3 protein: CASSPREAGDKLFF

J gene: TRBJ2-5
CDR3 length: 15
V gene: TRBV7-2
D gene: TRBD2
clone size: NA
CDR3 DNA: TGTGCCAGCAGCTTACAAAGCGGGGGAGTCGAGACCCAGTACTTC
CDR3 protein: CASSLQSGGVETQYF

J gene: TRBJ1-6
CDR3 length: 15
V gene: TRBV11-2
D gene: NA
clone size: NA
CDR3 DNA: TGTGCCAGCAGCTTTGGGGAAGCGAGTAATTCACCCCTCCACTTT
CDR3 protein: CASSFGEASNSPLHF

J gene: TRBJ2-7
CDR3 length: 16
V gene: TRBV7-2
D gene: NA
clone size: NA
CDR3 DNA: TGTGCCAGCAGCTTAGCGAGCGGAGGGAAGTCCTACGAGCAGTACTTC
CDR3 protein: CASSLASGGKSYEQYF

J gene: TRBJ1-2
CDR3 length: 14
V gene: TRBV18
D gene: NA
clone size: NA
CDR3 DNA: TGTGCCAGCTCACTTACCGCAGGGGAGGGCGGCTACACCTTC
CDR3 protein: CASSLTAGEGGYTF

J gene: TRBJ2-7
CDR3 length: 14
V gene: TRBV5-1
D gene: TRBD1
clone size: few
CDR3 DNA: TGCGCCAGCAGCTTGGGACAGGGGGCCTACGAGCAGTACTTC
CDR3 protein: CASSLGQGAYEQYF

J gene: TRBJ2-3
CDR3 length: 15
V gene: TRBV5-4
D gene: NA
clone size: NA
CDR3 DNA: TGTGCCAGCAGCCCCAGTAGCGCTAGCACAGATACGCAGTATTTT
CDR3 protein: CASSPSSASTDTQYF

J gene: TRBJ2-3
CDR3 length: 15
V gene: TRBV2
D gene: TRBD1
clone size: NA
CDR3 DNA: TGTGCCAGCAGTGCAATGACAGGGGTGGCGGATACGCAGTATTTT
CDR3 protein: CASSAMTGVADTQYF

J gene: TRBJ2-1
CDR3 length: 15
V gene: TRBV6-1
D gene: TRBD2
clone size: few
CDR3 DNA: TGTGCCAGCAGCCTCGGGACTAGCGGGACCAATGAGCAGTTCTTC
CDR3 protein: CASSLGTSGTNEQFF

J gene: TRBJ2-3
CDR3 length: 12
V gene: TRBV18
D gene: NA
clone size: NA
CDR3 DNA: TGTGCCAGCTCACCGACAGAAGATACGCAGTATTTT
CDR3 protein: CASSPTEDTQYF

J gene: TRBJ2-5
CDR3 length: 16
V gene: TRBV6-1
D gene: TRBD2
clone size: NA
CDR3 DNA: TGTGCCAGCAGTGAATGGGTAGCGGGGGGGCAAGAGACCCAGTACTTC
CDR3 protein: CASSEWVAGGQETQYF

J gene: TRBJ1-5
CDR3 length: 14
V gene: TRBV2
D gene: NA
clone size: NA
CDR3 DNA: TGTGCCAGCAGTGAAGTGGGGGCCCGACAGCCCCAGCATTTT
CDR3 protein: CASSEVGARQPQHF

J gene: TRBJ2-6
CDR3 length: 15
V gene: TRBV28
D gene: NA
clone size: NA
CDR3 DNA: TGTGCCAGCGTTCCCTCCTCCGCTGGGGCCAACGTCCTGACTTTC
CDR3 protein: CASVPSSAGANVLTF

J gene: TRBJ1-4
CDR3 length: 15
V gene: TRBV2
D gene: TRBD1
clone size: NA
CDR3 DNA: TGTGCCAGCGGACAGGGAGGAGGCAATATCGAAAAACTGTTTTTT
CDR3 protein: CASGQGGGNIEKLFF

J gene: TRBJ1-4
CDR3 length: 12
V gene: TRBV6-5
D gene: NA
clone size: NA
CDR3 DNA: TGTGCCAGCAGTTACTCGAACTCTGCACTGTTTTTT
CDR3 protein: CASSYSNSALFF

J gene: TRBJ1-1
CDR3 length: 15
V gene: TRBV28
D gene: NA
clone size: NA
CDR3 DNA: TGTGCCAGCAGTTTTCGGGGAGGAGGGGTTACTGAAGCTTTCTTT
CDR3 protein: CASSFRGGGVTEAFF

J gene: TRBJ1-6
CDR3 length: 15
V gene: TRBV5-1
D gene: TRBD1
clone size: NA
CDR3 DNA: TGCGCCAGCAGCCCGGGGGACAGCCGTTCTTCACCCCTCCACTTT
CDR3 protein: CASSPGDSRSSPLHF

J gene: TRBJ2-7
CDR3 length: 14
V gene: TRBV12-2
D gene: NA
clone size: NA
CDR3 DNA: TGTGCAAGTCGCTTGGGTAGGGAGACGCTCGAGCGGTACTTC
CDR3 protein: CASRLGRETLERYF

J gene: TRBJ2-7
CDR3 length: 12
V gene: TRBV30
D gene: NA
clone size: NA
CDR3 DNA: TGTGCCTGGAGTCGGGGAACCTACGAGCAGTACTTC
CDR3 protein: CAWSRGTYEQYF

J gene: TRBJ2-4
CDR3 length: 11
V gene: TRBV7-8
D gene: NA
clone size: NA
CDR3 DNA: TGTGCCAGCAGCGCAAAAAACATTCAGTACTTC
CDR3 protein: CASSAKNIQYF

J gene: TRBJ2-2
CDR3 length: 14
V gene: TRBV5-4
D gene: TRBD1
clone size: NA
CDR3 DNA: TGTGCCAGCAGCCCCACAGGGGCCACCGGGGAGCTGTTTTTT
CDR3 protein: CASSPTGATGELFF

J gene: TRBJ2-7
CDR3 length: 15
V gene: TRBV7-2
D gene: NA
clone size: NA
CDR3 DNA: TGTGCCAGCAGCTTAGACTGGGGGCAGTCCTACGAGCAGTACTTC
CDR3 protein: CASSLDWGQSYEQYF